The 2 T cell receptor beta chains listed next were all sequenced from one sample in a study of T cell repertoires in aging, cancer and after chemotherapy. TCR beta rearrangements were amplified from peripheral blood genomic DNA. TRB rearrangements spanning V, D and J were amplified using mixed TRB-A/B primers. Using its own MiXCR run on the multiplex PCR reads, TCRdb lists one record per CDR3 protein. The sample shows about 6,100 distinct CDR3 sequences, around 29% of them seen only once. Input material: blood. The receptor set was obtained from a human donor with a blood cancer.

This clonotype was counted a few times. The chain recombines TRBV15 with TRBJ1-1, with D unclear. Germline assignment: CDR1 LNHNV and CDR2 YYDKDF (reference sequence). CDR3 length: 12 residues. With 4 bases removed from V and 1 base from J, the gap between germline ends came to 4 bases. The chain's CDR3 is CATSIRNTEAFF. The CDR3 DNA reads as TGTGCCACCAGCATCCGGAACACTGAAGCTTTCTTT.

There are a few counts of this clonotype. This rearrangement joins TRBV18 to TRBJ1-4, with unresolved D. V was cut by 3 bases and J by 3 bases, with 11 bases left in between. From germline, CDR1 is KGHSH and CDR2 LQKENI. The CDR3 has 15 amino acids. In DNA, the CDR3 is TGTGCCAGCTCACCCGGATTTCCAGCTAATGAAAAACTGTTTTTT. This codes for CASSPGFPANEKLFF.